The entry below describes one T cell receptor beta chain. Looked up from germline, CDR1 is SGDLS and CDR2 is YYNGEE. The CDR3 sequence is 15 residues long. V shed 1 base, J shed 3 bases, and the junction held 7 bases outside the gene matches. The data were taken from a study of blood T cell repertoires in COVID-19. Profiled with immunoSEQ multiplex PCR; TCRdb holds only in-frame clones, not every one. This sample has about 230,000 clones, with 70% to 90% found just once. Sequencing was done on a sample of peripheral blood. This TCR derives from a woman under 30 who had recovered from COVID-19. The rearrangement uses TRBV9 and TRBJ2-7; 7 nucleotides align to TRBD2. The CDR3 protein is CASSVNWGGNYEQYF. For the CDR3, the DNA is TGTGCCAGCAGCGTAAACTGGGGGGGGAACTACGAGCAGTACTTC.